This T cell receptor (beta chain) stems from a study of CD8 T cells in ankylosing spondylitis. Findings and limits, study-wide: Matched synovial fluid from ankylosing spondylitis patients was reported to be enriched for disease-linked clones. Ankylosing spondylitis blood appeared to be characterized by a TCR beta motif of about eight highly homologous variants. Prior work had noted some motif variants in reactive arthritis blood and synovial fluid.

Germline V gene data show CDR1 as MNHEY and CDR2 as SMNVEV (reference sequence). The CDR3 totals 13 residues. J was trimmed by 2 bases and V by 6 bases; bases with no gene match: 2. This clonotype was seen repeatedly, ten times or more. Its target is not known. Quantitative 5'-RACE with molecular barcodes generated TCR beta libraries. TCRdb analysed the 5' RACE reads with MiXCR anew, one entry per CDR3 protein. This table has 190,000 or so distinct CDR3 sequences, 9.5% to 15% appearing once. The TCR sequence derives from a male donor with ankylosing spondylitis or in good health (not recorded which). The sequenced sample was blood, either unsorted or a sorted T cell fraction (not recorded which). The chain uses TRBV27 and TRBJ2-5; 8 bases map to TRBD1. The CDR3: CASRDRGQETQYF. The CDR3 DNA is TGTGCCAGCAGAGACAGGGGACAAGAGACCCAGTACTTC.